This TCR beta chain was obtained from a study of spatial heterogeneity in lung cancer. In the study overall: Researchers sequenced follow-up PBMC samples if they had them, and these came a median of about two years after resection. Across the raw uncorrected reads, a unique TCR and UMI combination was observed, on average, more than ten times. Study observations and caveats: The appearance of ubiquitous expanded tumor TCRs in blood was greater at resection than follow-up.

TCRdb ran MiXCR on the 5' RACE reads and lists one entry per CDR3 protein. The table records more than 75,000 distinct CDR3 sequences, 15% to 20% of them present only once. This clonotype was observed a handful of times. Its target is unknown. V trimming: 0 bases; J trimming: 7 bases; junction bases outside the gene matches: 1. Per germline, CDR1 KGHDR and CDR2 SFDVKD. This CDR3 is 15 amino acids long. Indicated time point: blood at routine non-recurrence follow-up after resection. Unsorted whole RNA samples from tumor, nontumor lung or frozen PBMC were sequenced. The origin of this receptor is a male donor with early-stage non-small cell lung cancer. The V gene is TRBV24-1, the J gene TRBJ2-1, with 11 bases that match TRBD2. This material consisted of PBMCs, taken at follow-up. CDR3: CATSDLIAGGNEQFF. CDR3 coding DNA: TGTGCCACCAGTGATTTGATAGCGGGAGGGAATGAGCAGTTCTTC.